The clone carrying this T cell receptor beta chain was seen only once. Healthy bone marrow donors made up the donors. The entry originates in a study of cytomegalovirus exposure and HLA in healthy donors. For the study at large: Genetic ancestry analysis placed under 90% of the 400 or so donors that were genotyped in the Caucasian-associated cluster.

This PCR relied on a set of 60 Vbeta primers and 13 Jbeta primers. Here immunoSEQ multiplex PCR was the method, and the copy in TCRdb shows in-frame clones only, minus some. The profile covers about 150,000 clones, with 80% appearing a single time and 10% to 15% taken by the ten largest. Germline V gene data show CDR1 as MNHEY and CDR2 as SMNVEV (reference sequence). This CDR3 has 15 residues. This receptor was identified in a man between 25 and 39 years old in good health and CMV-seropositive. The sample consisted of PBMCs. The chain uses TRBV27 and TRBJ2-5; TRBD1 aligns across 7 bases. The DNA end is more similar to TRBJ2-7, so the J call may be wrong. The CDR3 reads CASSFKWDRNYEQYF. The CDR3 DNA reads as TGTGCCAGCAGCTTCAAATGGGACAGAAACTACGAGCAGTACTTC.